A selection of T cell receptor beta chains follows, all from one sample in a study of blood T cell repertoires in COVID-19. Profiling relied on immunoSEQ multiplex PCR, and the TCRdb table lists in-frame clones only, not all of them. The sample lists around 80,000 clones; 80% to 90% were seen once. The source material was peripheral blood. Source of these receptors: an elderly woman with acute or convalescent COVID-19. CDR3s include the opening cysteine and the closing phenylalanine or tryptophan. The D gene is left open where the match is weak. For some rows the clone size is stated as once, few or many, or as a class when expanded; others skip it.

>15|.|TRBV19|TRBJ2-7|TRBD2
TGTGCCAGTAGTTTCCAAGCGGGGAGCTCCTACGAGCAGTACTTC
CASSFQAGSSYEQYF
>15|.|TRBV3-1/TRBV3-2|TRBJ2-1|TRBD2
TGTGCCAGCAGCCAAGGTCGGAGCGGGGTAAGTGAGCAGTTCTTC
CASSQGRSGVSEQFF
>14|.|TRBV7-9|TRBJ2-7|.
TGTGCCAGCAGCCCAACGAGGCCGTACTACGAGCAGTACTTC
CASSPTRPYYEQYF
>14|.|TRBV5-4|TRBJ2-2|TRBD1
TGTGCCAGCAGCTTGGAGGGGGCGCAAAGGGAGCTGTTTTTT
CASSLEGAQRELFF
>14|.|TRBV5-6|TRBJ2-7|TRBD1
TGTGCCAGCAGCCTGGGACAGGGGTACTACGAGCAGTACTTC
CASSLGQGYYEQYF
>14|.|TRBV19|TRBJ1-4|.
TGTGCCAGTAGTATAGACGCAACTAATGAAAAACTGTTTTTT
CASSIDATNEKLFF
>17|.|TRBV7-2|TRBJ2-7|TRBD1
TGTGCCAGCAGTTCAAGGCCGGGACAGGGTTCCTCCTACGAGCAGTACTTC
CASSSRPGQGSSYEQYF
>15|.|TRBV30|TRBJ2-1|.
TGTGCCTGGTCTACATCACTAGGCGGTTACAATGAGCAGTTCTTC
CAWSTSLGGYNEQFF
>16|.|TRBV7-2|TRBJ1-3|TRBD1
TGTGCCAGCAGCTTAGGGACAGGGGCTGGCGGAAACACCATATATTTT
CASSLGTGAGGNTIYF
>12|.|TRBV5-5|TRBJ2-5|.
TGTGCCAGCTCGGCAGGTCAAGAGACCCAGTACTTC
CASSAGQETQYF
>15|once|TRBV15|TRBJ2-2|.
TGTGCCACCTCGAAGGGGCGGACATTCACCGGGGAGCTGTTTTTT
CATSKGRTFTGELFF
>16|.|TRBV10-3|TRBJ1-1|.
TGTGCCATCAGTGAGCCCCGGGGGGCCCAGAGCACTGAAGCTTTCTTT
CAISEPRGAQSTEAFF
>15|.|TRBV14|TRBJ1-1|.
TGTGCCAGCAGCCAAATCGGACAGTTAAACACTGAAGCTTTCTTT
CASSQIGQLNTEAFF
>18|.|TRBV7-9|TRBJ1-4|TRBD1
TGTGCCAGCAGGTTGGGACAGTCCGATTGGGCAACTAATGAAAAACTGTTTTTT
CASRLGQSDWATNEKLFF
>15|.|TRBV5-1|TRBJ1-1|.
TGCGCCAGCAGCTTGGCCATCTCGAGGTACACTGAAGCTTTCTTT
CASSLAISRYTEAFF
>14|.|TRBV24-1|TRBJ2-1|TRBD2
TGTGCCACCAGTGAGTCTAGCGGGAGCTATGAGCAGTTCTTC
CATSESSGSYEQFF
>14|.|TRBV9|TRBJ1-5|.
TGTGCCAGCAGCGCAGGGGTGGGGGATCAGCCCCAGCATTTT
CASSAGVGDQPQHF
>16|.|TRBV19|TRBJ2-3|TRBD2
TGTGCCAGTAGTCTCGGGACTAGACAAAGCACAGATACGCAGTATTTT
CASSLGTRQSTDTQYF
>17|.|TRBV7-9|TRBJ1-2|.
TGTGCCAGCAGCCGGTTGACAGCGGGAGAGACTAACTATGGCTACACCTTC
CASSRLTAGETNYGYTF
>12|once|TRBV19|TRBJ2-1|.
TGTGCCAGTAGTATGAGGTACAATGAGCAGTTCTTC
CASSMRYNEQFF